The clone carrying this T cell receptor (beta chain) has just one count. Germline V gives CDR1 LNHDA, CDR2 SQIVND (reference sequence). The V end was cut by 3 bases, the J end by 5 bases, with 13 bases between. CDR3 length equals 14 residues. The data are from a study of shared clonotypes between healthy human individuals. Measured with immunoSEQ multiplex PCR; TCRdb has only the in-frame clones, and not every one. Of 2 million to 2.5 million clones detected, 80% to 95% appear once; the ten largest clones hold 0.36%. The rearrangement uses TRBV19 and TRBJ2-5, with D perhaps matching TRBD2 (5 bases). This sequence originates from a man younger than 35 in good health. Some clones in this sample may be carry-over from other donors' samples. Sequencing used naive CD4+ T cells from PBMCs. Subset of the sample: CD45RA+ positively selected. CDR3 DNA: TGTGCCAGTAGTATCGTCGGTCCGGGGGAGACCCAGTACTTC. Translated, it gives CASSIVGPGETQYF.